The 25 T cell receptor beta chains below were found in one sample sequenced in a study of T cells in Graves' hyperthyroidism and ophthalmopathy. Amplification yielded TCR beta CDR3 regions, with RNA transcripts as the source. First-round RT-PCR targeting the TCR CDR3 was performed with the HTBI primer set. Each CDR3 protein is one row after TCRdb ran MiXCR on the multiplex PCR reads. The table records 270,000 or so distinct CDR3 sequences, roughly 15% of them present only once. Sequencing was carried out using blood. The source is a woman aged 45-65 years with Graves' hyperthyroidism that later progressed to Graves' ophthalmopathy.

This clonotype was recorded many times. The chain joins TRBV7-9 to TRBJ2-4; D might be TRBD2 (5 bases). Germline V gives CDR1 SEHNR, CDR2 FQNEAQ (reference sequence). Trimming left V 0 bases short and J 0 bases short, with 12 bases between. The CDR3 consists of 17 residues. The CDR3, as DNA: TGTGCCAGCAGCTTAGCAGCGGCGACTCTAGCCAAAAACATTCAGTACTTC. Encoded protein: CASSLAAATLAKNIQYF.

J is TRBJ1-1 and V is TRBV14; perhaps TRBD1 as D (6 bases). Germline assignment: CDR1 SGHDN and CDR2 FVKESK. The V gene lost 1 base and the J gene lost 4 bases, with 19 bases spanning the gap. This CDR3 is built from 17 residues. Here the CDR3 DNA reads TGTGCCAGCAGCCAAGGGCGGGCGTGGGGGCTAGGCACTGAAGCTTTCTTT. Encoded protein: CASSQGRAWGLGTEAFF.

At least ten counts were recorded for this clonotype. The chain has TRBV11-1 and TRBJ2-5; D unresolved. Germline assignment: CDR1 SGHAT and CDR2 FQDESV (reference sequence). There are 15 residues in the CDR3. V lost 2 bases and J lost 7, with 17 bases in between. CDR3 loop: CASSLRAGSSRTQYF. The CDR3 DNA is TGTGCCAGCAGCTTAAGGGCTGGCAGTTCACGGACCCAGTACTTC.

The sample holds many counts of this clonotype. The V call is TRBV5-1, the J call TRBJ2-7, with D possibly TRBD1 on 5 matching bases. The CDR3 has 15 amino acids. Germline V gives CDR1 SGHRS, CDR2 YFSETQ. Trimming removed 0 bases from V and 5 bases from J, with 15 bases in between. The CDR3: CASSLAPRTLDEQYF. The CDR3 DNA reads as TGCGCCAGCAGCTTGGCCCCGAGGACATTAGACGAGCAGTACTTC.

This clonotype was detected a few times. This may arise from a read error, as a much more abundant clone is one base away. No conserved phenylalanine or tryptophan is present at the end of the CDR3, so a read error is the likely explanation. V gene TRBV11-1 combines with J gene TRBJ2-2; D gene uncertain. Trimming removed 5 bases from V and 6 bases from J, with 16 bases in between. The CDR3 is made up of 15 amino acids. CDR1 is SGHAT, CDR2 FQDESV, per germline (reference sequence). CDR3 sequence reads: CASSLDLGTAGELFL. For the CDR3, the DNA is TGTGCCAGCAGCCTGGACCTCGGAACAGCCGGGGAGCTGTTTCTT.

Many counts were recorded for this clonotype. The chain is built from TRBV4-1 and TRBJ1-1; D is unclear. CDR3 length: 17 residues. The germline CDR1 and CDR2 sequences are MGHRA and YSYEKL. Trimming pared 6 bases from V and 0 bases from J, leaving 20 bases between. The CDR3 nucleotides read TGCGCCAGCAGAAAGAATCCGTACGGAATCATGAACACTGAAGCTTTCTTT. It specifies CASRKNPYGIMNTEAFF.

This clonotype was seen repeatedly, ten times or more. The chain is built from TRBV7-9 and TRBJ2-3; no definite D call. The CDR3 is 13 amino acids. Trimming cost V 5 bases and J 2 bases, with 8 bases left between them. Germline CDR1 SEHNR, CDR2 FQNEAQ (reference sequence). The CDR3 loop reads CASSLLYTDTQYF. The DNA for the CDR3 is TGTGCCAGCAGCCTACTATACACAGATACGCAGTATTTT. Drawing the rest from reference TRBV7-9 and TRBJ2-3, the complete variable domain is DTGVSQNPRHKITKRGQNVTFRCDPISEHNRLYWYRQTLGQGPEFLTYFQNEAQLEKSRLLSDRFSAERPKGSFSTLEIQRTEQGDSAMYLCASSLLYTDTQYFGPGTRLTVL.

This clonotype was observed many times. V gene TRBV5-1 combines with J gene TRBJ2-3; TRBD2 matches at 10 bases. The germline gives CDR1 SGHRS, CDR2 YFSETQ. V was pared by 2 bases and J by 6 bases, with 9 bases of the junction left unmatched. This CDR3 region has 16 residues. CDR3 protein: CASSLLPGTSADTQYF. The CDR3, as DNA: TGCGCCAGCAGCTTACTTCCCGGGACTAGCGCGGATACGCAGTATTTT.

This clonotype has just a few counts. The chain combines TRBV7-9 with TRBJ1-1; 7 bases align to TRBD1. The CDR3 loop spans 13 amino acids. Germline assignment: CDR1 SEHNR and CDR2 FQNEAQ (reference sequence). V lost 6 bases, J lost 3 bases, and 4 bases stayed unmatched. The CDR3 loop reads CASRPTGDTEAFF. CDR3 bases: TGTGCCAGCAGACCTACAGGGGACACTGAAGCTTTCTTT.

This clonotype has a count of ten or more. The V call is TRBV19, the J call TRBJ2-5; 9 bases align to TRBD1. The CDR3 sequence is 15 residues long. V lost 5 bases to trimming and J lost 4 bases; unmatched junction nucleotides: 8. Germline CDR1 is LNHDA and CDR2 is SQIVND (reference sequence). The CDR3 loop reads CASSESGTGSETQYF. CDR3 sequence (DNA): TGTGCCAGTAGTGAATCCGGGACAGGGTCAGAGACCCAGTACTTC. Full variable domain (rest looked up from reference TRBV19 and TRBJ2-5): DGGITQSPKYLFRKEGQNVTLSCEQNLNHDAMYWYRQDPGQGLRLIYYSQIVNDFQKGDIAEGYSVSREKKESFPLTVTSAQKNPTAFYLCASSESGTGSETQYFGPGTRLLVL.

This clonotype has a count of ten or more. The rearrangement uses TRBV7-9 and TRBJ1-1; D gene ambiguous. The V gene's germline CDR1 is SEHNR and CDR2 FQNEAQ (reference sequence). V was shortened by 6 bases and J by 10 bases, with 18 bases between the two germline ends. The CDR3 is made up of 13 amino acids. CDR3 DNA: TGTGCCAGCAGTTACGGTGGGAGGGCGATAGCTTTCTTT. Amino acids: CASSYGGRAIAFF.

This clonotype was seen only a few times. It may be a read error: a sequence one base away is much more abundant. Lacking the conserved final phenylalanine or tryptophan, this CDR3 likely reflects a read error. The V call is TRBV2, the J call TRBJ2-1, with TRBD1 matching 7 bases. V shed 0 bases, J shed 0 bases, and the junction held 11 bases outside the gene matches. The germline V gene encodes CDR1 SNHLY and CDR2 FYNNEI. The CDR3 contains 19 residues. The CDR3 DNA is TGTGCCAGCAGTGAAGCTCGGACAGGAGGCCTTGGCTCCTACAATGAGCAGTTCCTC. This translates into CASSEARTGGLGSYNEQFL.

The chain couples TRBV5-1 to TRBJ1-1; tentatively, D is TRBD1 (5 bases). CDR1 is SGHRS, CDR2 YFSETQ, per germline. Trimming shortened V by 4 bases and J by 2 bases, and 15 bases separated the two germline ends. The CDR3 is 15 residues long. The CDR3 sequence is CASSAYGGINTEAFF. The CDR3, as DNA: TGCGCCAGCAGCGCTTACGGGGGAATAAACACTGAAGCTTTCTTT.

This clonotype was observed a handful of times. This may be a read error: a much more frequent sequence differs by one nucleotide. CDR3 sequence reads: CAGSYAFGSKETQYF. DNA for the CDR3: TGTGCCGGCAGCTACGCCTTCGGGAGCAAGGAGACCCAGTACTTC. V is TRBV7-8 and J is TRBJ2-5, with D possibly being TRBD2 (6 bases). Germline loops: CDR1 SGHVS, CDR2 FQNEAQ. This CDR3 is 15 amino acids long.

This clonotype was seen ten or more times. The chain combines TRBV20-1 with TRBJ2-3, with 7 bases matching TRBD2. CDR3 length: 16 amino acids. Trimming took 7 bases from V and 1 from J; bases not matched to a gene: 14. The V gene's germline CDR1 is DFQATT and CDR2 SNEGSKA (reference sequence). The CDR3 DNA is TGCAGTGAAGTAGATATGTCTAGCGGCCGCACAGATACGCAGTATTTT. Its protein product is CSEVDMSSGRTDTQYF.

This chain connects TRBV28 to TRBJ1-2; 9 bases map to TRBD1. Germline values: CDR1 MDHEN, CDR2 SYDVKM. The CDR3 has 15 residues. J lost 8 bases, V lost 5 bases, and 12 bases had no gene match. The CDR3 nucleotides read TGTGCCAGCAGTCTGCCCACAGGGGGCTACAGCGGCTACACCTTC. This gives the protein CASSLPTGGYSGYTF.

The CDR3, as DNA: TGTGCCAGCAGCGCTTCTAATGAGCAGTTCTTC. Translated, it gives CASSASNEQFF. The chain recombines TRBV5-5 with TRBJ2-1; D gene uncertain. The CDR3 has 11 amino acids. Per germline, CDR1 SGHKS and CDR2 YYEKEE (reference sequence). Trimming stripped 4 bases from V and 7 bases from J, with 6 bases between.

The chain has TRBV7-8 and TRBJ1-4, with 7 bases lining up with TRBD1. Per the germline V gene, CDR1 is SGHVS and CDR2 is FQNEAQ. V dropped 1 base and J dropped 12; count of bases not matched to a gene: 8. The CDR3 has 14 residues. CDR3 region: CASSLVRRTGELFF. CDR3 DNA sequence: TGTGCCAGCAGCTTAGTTCGGAGAACAGGGGAACTGTTTTTT.

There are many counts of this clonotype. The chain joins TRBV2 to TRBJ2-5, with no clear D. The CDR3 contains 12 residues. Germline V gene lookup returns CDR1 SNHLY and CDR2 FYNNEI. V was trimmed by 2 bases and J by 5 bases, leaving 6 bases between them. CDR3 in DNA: TGTGCCAGCAGTGAAACATGGGAGACCCAGTACTTC. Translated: CASSETWETQYF.

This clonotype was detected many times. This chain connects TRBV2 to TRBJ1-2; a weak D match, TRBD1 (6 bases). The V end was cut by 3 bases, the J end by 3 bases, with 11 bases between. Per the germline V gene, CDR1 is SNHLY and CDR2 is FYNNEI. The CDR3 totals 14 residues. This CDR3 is CASSDMAGDYGYTF. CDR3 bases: TGTGCCAGCAGTGATATGGCAGGGGACTATGGCTACACCTTC.

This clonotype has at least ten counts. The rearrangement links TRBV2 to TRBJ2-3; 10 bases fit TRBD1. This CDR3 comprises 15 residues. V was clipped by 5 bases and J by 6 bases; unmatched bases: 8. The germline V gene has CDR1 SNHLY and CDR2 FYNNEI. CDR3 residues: CASSPDRGLEDTQYF. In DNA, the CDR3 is TGTGCCAGCAGTCCTGACAGGGGGCTAGAGGATACGCAGTATTTT.

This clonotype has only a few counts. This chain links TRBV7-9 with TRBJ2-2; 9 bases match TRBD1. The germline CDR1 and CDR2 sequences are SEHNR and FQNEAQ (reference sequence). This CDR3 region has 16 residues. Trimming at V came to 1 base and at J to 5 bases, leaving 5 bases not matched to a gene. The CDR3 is CASSLGDRANTGELFF. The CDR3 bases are TGTGCCAGCAGCTTAGGGGACAGGGCTAATACCGGGGAGCTGTTTTTT.

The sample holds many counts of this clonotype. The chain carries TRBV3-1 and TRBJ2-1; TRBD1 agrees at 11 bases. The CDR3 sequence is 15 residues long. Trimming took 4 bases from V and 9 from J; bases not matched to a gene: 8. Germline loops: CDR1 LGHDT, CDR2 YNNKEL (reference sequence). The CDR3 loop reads CASSPLGQGGAEQFF. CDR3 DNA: TGTGCCAGCAGCCCGTTGGGACAGGGGGGGGCTGAGCAGTTCTTC.

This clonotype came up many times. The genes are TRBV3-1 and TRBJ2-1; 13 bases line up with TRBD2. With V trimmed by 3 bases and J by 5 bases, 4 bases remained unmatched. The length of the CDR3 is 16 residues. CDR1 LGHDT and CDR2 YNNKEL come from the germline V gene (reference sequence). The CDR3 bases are TGTGCCAGCAGCCACCGAGGACTAGCGGGAGACAATGAGCAGTTCTTC. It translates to CASSHRGLAGDNEQFF.

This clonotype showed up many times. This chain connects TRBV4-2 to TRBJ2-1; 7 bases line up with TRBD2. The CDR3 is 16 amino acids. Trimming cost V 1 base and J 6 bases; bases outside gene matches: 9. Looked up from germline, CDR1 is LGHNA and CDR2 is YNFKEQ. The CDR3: CASSQGSSGTINEQFF. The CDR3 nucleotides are TGTGCCAGCAGCCAAGGGTCCTCCGGGACTATCAATGAGCAGTTCTTC.